The entry below describes one TCR beta chain. The target antigen is unknown. The sample originates from a study of T cell responses to AZD1222 COVID-19 vaccine. Across the study: Analyses pooled second doses at about 4 or about 12 weeks. Regarding the study as a whole: Spike-specific TCR repertoires showed rising breadth and depth after two AZD1222 doses. Along spike, vaccine-associated CD4 TCRs were found throughout, with dominance at 160-218 and 743-854. Repertoire sampling was restricted to post-peak T cell response timepoints.

CDR1 is SGHVS and CDR2 is FNYEAQ in the germline V gene. The CDR3 is 16 residues long. Deletions cut 3 bases from V and 5 bases from J, with 20 bases between. The protocol was immunoSEQ multiplex PCR, while the TCRdb copy is restricted to in-frame clones and leaves out a portion. This sample has 90,000 to 95,000 clones; about 89% occur once, and the top ten carry 6% to 9%. This chain uses TRBV7-6 with TRBJ2-7; D gene ambiguous. The clonotype originates from an adult in good health. The sample here was peripheral blood, taken on day 0 of AZD1222 vaccination. The CDR3 sequence is CASSFRGRVVGHEQYF. CDR3 DNA: TGTGCCAGCAGCTTCAGAGGCCGGGTGGTTGGGCACGAGCAGTACTTC.